This entry concerns a single T cell receptor beta chain. The target antigen is unknown. This sample was taken from a study of cytomegalovirus exposure and HLA in healthy donors. Germline assignment: CDR1 SGHNT and CDR2 YENEEA. This CDR3 has 14 residues. Trimming left V 1 base short and J 1 base short, with 6 bases between. Primers included in the PCR were 60 Vbeta and 13 Jbeta primers. TCRdb's copy holds only in-frame clones and misses some; the assay was immunoSEQ multiplex PCR. This table has 90,000 to 100,000 clones, around 73% appearing once. Broader study findings: A later analysis reportedly found fewer N-insertions in an Asian-associated ancestry cluster than the roughly 670-donor mean.

The material sequenced was PBMCs. This receptor was taken from a woman aged 40 to 49 in good health and CMV-seronegative. The rearrangement uses TRBV11-3 and TRBJ2-3; tentative D call: TRBD2 (6 bases). DNA of the CDR3: TGTGCCAGCAGCTTAGGCGGGGGCACAGATACGCAGTATTTT. Protein: CASSLGGGTDTQYF.